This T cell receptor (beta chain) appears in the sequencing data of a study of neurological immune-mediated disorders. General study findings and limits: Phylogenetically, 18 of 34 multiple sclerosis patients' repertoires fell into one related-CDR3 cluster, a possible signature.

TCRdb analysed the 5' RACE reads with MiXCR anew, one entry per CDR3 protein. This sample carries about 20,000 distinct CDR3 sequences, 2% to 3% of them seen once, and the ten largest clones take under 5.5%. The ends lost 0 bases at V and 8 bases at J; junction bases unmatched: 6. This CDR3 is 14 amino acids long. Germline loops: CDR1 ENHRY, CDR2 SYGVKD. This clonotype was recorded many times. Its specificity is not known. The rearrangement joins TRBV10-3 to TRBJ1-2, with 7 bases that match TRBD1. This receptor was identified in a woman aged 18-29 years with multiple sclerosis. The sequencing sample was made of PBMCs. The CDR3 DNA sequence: TGTGCCATCAGTGAGTCCGGGGACAGTCGGGGCTACACCTTC. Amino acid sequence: CAISESGDSRGYTF.